This T cell receptor beta chain originates from a study of identifying expanded T cells in peripheral blood. Overall study findings and caveats: About 1.2 clones differed between technical replicates, versus roughly 17 and 20 over time. Across healthy donors, higher total template counts meant significantly greater approximately two-week count variance.

This clone was found once. The antigen is unknown. V lost 5 bases, J lost 4 bases, and 11 bases lay in between. This CDR3 region has 14 residues. Germline V gene data show CDR1 as SNHLY and CDR2 as FYNNEI. Profiled with immunoSEQ multiplex PCR; TCRdb holds only in-frame clones, not every one. The sample carries about 91,000 clones, 85% to 90% recorded once. Collection occurred without any documented infections or immune events in donors. Sequenced input: blood. The receptor's source is a person aged 18 to 75 in good health. This chain connects TRBV2 to TRBJ2-2; possible D gene TRBD2, 6 bases. The CDR3 sequence: CASSSGEVTGELFF. CDR3 nucleotide sequence: TGTGCCAGCAGTTCGGGGGAGGTCACCGGGGAGCTGTTTTTT.